What follows are 15 T cell receptor beta chains derived from one specimen sequenced in a study of cytomegalovirus exposure and HLA in healthy donors. Primers for the PCR totalled 60 Vbeta and 13 Jbeta. Only in-frame clones appear in the TCRdb table, and some are missing; sequencing was by immunoSEQ multiplex PCR. Among about 120,000 clones listed, roughly 80% were seen once. The sequenced sample was PBMCs. These TCRs come from a man younger than 30 in good health and CMV-seropositive.

The chain carries TRBV10-3 and TRBJ1-2, with D possibly being TRBD1 (5 bases). V lost 10 bases, J lost 3 bases, and 15 bases lay in between. This CDR3 spans 13 amino acids. Germline CDR1 reads ENHRY; CDR2 reads SYGVKD. CDR3 amino acids: CATFGGLDYGYTF. The CDR3 bases are TGTGCCACCTTTGGGGGACTCGACTATGGCTACACCTTC.

The chain links TRBV11-1 to TRBJ2-7, with D tentatively TRBD1 (5 bases). Per the germline V gene, CDR1 is SGHAT and CDR2 is FQDESV (reference sequence). Trimming shortened V by 5 bases and J by 3 bases, and 20 bases separated the two germline ends. This CDR3 comprises 16 residues. CDR3 in amino acids: CASSRVGAGAIYEQYF. The DNA for the CDR3 is TGTGCCAGCAGCAGAGTAGGGGCAGGTGCGATCTACGAGCAGTACTTC.

The chain recombines TRBV29-1 with TRBJ1-6; D is possibly TRBD1 (6 bases). CDR3 length equals 14 residues. Germline values: CDR1 SQVTM, CDR2 ANQGSEA. The V end was cut by 5 bases, the J end by 7 bases, with 15 bases between. The CDR3 nucleotides are TGCAGCGTTCTAACAGGGCCGGAGAATTCACCCCTCCACTTT. Its translation: CSVLTGPENSPLHF.

This rearrangement joins TRBV10-3 to TRBJ1-2; no definite D call. The ends were cut back, 10 bases at V and 5 bases at J, with 17 bases in the middle. The CDR3 is 13 residues long. The germline gives CDR1 ENHRY, CDR2 SYGVKD. In DNA, the CDR3 is TGTGCCACCAAAGGGAGGGAATGGTATGGCTACACCTTC. Its translation: CATKGREWYGYTF.

The V and J genes are TRBV6-5 and TRBJ2-2; possible D gene TRBD2, 6 bases. Trimming took 7 bases from V and 3 from J, leaving 9 bases between them. The length of the CDR3 is 13 residues. Looked up from germline, CDR1 is MNHEY and CDR2 is SVGAGI. CDR3 DNA: TGTGCCAGCACCACGGGGGACACCGGGGAGCTGTTTTTT. It codes for CASTTGDTGELFF.

The chain uses TRBV7-9 and TRBJ2-7; 7 bases are shared with TRBD2. Germline CDR1 SEHNR, CDR2 FQNEAQ (reference sequence). CDR3 size: 14 residues. J lost 3 bases, V lost 5 bases, and 7 bases had no gene match. The CDR3 coding sequence is TGTGCCAGCAGCGGCGGGACTACCTTCTACGAGCAGTACTTC. Translated: CASSGGTTFYEQYF.

The V and J genes are TRBV10-3 and TRBJ1-4, with TRBD1 matching 10 bases. This CDR3 spans 14 amino acids. The germline gives CDR1 ENHRY, CDR2 SYGVKD. With V trimmed by 5 bases and J by 7 bases, 4 bases remained unmatched. The CDR3 nucleotides read TGTGCCATCAGTCAGACAGGGGGCAGTGAAAAACTGTTTTTT. Protein sequence: CAISQTGGSEKLFF.

The chain couples TRBV7-3 to TRBJ2-1; D not resolved. The CDR3 consists of 16 residues. Trimming took off 2 bases at V and 3 bases at J, with 14 bases between the two ends. Germline lookup yields CDR1 SGHTA and CDR2 FQGTGA. The CDR3 nucleotides read TGTGCCAGCAGCTTAGATAATTCGGTCGGCTACAATGAGCAGTTCTTC. It translates to CASSLDNSVGYNEQFF. Using reference TRBV7-3 and TRBJ2-1 for the parts outside the CDR3, the full variable domain is GAGVSQTPSNKVTEKGKYVELRCDPISGHTALYWYRQSLGQGPEFLIYFQGTGAADDSGLPNDRFFAVRPEGSVSTLKIQRTERGDSAVYLCASSLDNSVGYNEQFFGPGTRLTVL.

The chain uses TRBV4-1 and TRBJ1-5; TRBD1 matches at 9 bases. V lost 4 bases and J lost 5; bases outside the gene matches: 3. CDR3 length: 14 amino acids. Germline loops: CDR1 MGHRA, CDR2 YSYEKL. CDR3 nucleotide sequence: TGCGCCAGCAGCCTTGACAGGGGGGATCAGCCCCAGCATTTT. Its protein is CASSLDRGDQPQHF.

V gene TRBV11-2 combines with J gene TRBJ1-4; TRBD1 agrees at 8 bases. CDR1 is SGHAT and CDR2 is FQNNGV in the germline V gene. Germline trimming cut 7 bases from V and 10 bases from J; bases unmatched to any gene: 20. This CDR3 has 17 amino acids. CDR3 residues: CASTHGRGREGVGKLFF. DNA for the CDR3: TGTGCCAGCACCCACGGCAGGGGGCGAGAGGGGGTCGGAAAACTGTTTTTT.

This clone was counted a single time. The chain uses TRBV14 and TRBJ1-1; tentative D call: TRBD1 (6 bases). Germline-derived CDR1 and CDR2 are SGHDN and FVKESK. Trimming pared 1 base from V and 6 bases from J, leaving 15 bases between. There are 15 residues in the CDR3. The CDR3 loop is CASSQVRSRGAEAFF. CDR3 bases: TGTGCCAGCAGCCAAGTTCGTTCCAGGGGCGCTGAAGCTTTCTTT.

The chain employs TRBV7-9 and TRBJ1-3, with D possibly TRBD1 on 6 matching bases. There are 15 residues in the CDR3. The germline V and J ends were trimmed by 1 base and 0 bases, with 7 bases remaining between them. Germline V gives CDR1 SEHNR, CDR2 FQNEAQ (reference sequence). The CDR3 is CASSLEQGSGNTIYF. The CDR3 coding sequence is TGTGCCAGCAGCTTAGAACAGGGCTCTGGAAACACCATATATTTT.

The chain's CDR3 is CASSAVTEAFF. CDR3 bases: TGTGCCAGCAGCGCGGTCACTGAAGCTTTCTTT. The gene calls are TRBV9 and TRBJ1-1; D unresolved. The germline CDR1 and CDR2 sequences are SGDLS and YYNGEE. The CDR3 is 11 amino acids. V lost 3 bases, J lost 4 bases, and 4 bases lay in between.

The chain uses TRBV9 and TRBJ2-7; 9 bases are a match to TRBD1. Germline V gives CDR1 SGDLS, CDR2 YYNGEE. The ends lost 3 bases at V and 5 bases at J; junction bases unmatched: 12. The CDR3 contains 16 residues. The CDR3 DNA is TGTGCCAGCAGCGGACCTCCCGGGACAGGGACCCACGAGCAGTACTTC. Its protein product is CASSGPPGTGTHEQYF.

The chain is built from TRBV28 and TRBJ2-3; 8 nucleotides align to TRBD2. The germline gives CDR1 MDHEN, CDR2 SYDVKM. The junction had 5 bases not matched to a gene; V was cut back by 7 bases and J by 5 bases. The CDR3 sequence is 13 residues long. In DNA, the CDR3 is TGTGCCAGCAACCGGGGGGGGATAGATACGCAGTATTTT. Its translation is CASNRGGIDTQYF. Full variable domain (remainder filled in from reference TRBV28 and TRBJ2-3): DVKVTQSSRYLVKRTGEKVFLECVQDMDHENMFWYRQDPGLGLRLIYFSYDVKMKEKGDIPEGYSVSREKKERFSLILESASTNQTSMYLCASNRGGIDTQYFGPGTRLTVL.